This T cell receptor (beta chain) was sequenced in a study of OX40 agonist ivuxolimab in advanced cancers. Whole-study context: Eligibility admitted prior anti-PD-1, anti-PD-L1 or anti-CTLA-4 therapy; roughly 37% had some.

V was shortened by 6 bases and J by 0 bases, with 15 bases between the two germline ends. Germline values: CDR1 MDHEN, CDR2 SYDVKM. The CDR3 runs to 16 residues. This clone was observed once. What it recognizes is unknown. The study's findings and limits: In the 0.1-3.0 mg/kg groups, partial responders showed among the lowest expansion.

Libraries were prepared by immunoSEQ multiplex PCR; TCRdb keeps only in-frame clonotypes and omits some of them. The data hold approximately 45,000 clones, with about 80% observed a single time. This specimen was CD4+ or CD8+ T cells sorted from blood, taken in a trial of the OX40 agonist ivuxolimab. J is TRBJ1-3 and V is TRBV28, with a weak D call TRBD1 (6 bases). The receptor's source is an adult with an advanced solid tumor such as melanoma, head and neck, liver or kidney cancer. DNA for the CDR3: TGTGCCAGCAGCAAGCCTCTGGACAGCTCTGGAAACACCATATATTTT. It encodes CASSKPLDSSGNTIYF.